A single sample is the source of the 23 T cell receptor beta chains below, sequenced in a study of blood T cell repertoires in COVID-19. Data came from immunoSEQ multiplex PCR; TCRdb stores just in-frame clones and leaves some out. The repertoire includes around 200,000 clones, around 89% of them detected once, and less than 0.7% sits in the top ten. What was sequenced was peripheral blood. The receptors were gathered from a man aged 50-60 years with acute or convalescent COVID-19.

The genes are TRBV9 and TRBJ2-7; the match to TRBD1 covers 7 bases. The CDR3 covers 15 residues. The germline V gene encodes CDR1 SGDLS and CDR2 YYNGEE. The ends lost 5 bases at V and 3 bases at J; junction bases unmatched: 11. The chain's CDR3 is CASSGPSGQNYEQYF. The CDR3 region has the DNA TGTGCCAGCAGTGGCCCCTCGGGACAGAACTACGAGCAGTACTTC.

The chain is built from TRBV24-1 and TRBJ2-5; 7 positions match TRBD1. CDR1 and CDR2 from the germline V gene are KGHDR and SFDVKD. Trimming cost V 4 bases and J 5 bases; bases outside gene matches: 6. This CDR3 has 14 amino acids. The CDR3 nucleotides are TGTGCCACCAGTGACCCAGGGGGTGGGGAGACCCAGTACTTC. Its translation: CATSDPGGGETQYF.

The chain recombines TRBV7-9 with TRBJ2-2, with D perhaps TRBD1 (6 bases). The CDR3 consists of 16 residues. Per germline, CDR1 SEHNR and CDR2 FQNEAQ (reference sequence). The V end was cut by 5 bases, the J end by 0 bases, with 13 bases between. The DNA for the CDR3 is TGTGCCAGCAGCCACCCACAGGGCGCGAACACCGGGGAGCTGTTTTTT. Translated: CASSHPQGANTGELFF.

CDR3 bases: TGTGCCAGCAGTCTGCCAGGGGACACTGAAGCTTTCTTT. Encoded protein: CASSLPGDTEAFF. The chain has TRBV12-3 or TRBV12-4 and TRBJ1-1; a possible D gene is TRBD1 (6 bases). The CDR3 contains 13 residues. The ends were cut back, 5 bases at V and 3 bases at J, with 10 bases in the middle.

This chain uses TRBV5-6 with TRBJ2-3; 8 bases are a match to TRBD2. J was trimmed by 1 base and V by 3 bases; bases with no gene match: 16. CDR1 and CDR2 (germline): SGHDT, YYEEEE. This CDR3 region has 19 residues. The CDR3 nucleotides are TGTGCCAGCAGCTCCGCTGTGACGGGGGGGCGGTGGGGCACAGATACGCAGTATTTT. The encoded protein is CASSSAVTGGRWGTDTQYF. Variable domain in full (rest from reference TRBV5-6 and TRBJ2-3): DAGVTQSPTHLIKTRGQQVTLRCSPKSGHDTVSWYQQALGQGPQFIFQYYEEEERQRGNFPDRFSGHQFPNYSSELNVNALLLGDSALYLCASSSAVTGGRWGTDTQYFGPGTRLTVL.

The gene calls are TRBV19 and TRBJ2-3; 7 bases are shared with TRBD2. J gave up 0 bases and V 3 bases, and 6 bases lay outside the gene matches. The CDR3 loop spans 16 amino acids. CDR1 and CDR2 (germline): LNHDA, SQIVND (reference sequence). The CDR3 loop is CASSIKRLASTDTQYF. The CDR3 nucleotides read TGTGCCAGTAGTATTAAGAGACTAGCTAGCACAGATACGCAGTATTTT.

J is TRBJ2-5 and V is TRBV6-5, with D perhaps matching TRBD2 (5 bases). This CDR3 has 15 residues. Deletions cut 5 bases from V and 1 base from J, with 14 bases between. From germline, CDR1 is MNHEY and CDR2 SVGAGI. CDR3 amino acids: CASSRNGLFQETQYF. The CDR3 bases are TGTGCCAGCAGTCGGAACGGACTTTTCCAAGAGACCCAGTACTTC.

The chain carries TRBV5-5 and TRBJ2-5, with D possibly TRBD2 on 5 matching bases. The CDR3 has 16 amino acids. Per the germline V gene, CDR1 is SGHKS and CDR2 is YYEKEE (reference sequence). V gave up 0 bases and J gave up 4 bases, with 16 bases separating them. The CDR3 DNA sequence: TGTGCCAGCAGCTTGGCCTATTCTGGGAGCGGAGAGACCCAGTACTTC. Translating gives CASSLAYSGSGETQYF.

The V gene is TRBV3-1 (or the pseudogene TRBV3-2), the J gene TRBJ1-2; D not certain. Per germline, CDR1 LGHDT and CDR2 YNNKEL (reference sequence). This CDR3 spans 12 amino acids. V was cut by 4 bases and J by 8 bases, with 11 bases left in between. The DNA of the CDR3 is TGTGCCAGCAGCCTTGCGGGAGCAGGCTACACCTTC. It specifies CASSLAGAGYTF.

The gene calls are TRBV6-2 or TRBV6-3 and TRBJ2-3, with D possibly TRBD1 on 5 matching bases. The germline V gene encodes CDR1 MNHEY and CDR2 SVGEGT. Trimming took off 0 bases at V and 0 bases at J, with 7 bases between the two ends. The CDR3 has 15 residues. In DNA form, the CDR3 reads TGTGCCAGCAGTTACTCGGGGCAGAGCACAGATACGCAGTATTTT. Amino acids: CASSYSGQSTDTQYF.

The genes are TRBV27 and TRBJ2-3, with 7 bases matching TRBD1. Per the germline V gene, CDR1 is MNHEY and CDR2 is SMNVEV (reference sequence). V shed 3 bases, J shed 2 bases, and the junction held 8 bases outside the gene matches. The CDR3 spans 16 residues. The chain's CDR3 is CASSLTGPPPTDTQYF. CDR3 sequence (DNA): TGTGCCAGCAGTTTGACAGGGCCCCCCCCCACAGATACGCAGTATTTT.

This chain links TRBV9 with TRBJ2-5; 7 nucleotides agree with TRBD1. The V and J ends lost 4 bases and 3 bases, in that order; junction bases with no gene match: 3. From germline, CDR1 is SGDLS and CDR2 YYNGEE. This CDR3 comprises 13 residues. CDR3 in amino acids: CASSRGLKETQYF. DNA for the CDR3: TGTGCCAGCAGCAGGGGGCTTAAAGAGACCCAGTACTTC.

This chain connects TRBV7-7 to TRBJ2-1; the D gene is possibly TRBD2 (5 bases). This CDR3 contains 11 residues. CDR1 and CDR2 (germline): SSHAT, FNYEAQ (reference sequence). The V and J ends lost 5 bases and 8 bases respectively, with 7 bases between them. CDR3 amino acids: CASSPGDEQFF. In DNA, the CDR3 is TGTGCCAGCAGCCCCGGGGATGAGCAGTTCTTC.

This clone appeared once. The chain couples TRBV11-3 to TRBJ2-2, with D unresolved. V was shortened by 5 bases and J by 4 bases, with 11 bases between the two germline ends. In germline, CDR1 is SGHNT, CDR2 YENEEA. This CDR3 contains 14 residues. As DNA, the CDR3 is TGTGCCAGCAGCATTCAGACGGGCACCGGGGAGCTGTTTTTT. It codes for CASSIQTGTGELFF.

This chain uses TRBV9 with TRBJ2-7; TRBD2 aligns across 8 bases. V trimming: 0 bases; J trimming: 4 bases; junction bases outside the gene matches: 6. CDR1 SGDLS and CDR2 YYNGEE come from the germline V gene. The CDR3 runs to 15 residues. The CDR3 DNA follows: TGTGCCAGCAGCGTAGCTTCGGGAGGGCCGTACGAGCAGTACTTC. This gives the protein CASSVASGGPYEQYF.

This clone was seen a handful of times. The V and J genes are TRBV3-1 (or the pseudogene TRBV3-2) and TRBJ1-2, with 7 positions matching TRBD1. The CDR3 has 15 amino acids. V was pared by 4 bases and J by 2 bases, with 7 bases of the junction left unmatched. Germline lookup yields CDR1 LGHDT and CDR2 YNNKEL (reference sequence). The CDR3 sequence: CASSPRQGPNYGYTF. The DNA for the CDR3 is TGTGCCAGCAGCCCCAGACAGGGACCCAACTATGGCTACACCTTC.

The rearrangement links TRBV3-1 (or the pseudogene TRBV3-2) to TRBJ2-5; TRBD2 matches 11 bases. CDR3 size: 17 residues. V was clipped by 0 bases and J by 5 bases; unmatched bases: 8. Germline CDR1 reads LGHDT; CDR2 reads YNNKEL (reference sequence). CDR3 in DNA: TGTGCCAGCAGCCAAGACGACATACTAGCGGGAGTGGAGACCCAGTACTTC. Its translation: CASSQDDILAGVETQYF.

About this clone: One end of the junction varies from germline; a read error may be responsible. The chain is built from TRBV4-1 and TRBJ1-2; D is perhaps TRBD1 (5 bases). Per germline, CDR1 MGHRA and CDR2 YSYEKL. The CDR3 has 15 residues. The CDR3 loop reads CASTQWGDPGYGYTF. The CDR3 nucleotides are TGCGCCAGCACCCAATGGGGGGACCCGGGCTATGGCTACACCTTC.

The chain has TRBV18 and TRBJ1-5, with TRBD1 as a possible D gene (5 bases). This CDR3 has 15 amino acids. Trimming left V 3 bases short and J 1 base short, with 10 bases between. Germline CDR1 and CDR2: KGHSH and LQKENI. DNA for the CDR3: TGTGCCAGCTCACCGACGGGGGACAGCAATCAGCCCCAGCATTTT. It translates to CASSPTGDSNQPQHF.

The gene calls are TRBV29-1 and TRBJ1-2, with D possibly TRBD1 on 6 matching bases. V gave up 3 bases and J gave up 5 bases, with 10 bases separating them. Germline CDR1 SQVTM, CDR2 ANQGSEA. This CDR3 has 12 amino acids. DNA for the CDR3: TGCAGCGTTGACAGGGGTGGGTATGGCTACACCTTC. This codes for CSVDRGGYGYTF.

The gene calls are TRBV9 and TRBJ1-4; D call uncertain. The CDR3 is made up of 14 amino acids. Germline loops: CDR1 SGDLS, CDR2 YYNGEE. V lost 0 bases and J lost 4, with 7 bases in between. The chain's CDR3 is CASSVVPSNEKLFF. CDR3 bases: TGTGCCAGCAGCGTAGTTCCGAGTAATGAAAAACTGTTTTTT.

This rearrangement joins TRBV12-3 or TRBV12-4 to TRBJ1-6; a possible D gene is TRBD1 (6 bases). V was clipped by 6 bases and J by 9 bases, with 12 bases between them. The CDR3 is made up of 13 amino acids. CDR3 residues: CASSPGGASPLHF. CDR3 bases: TGTGCCAGCAGCCCTGGGGGGGCTTCACCCCTCCACTTT.

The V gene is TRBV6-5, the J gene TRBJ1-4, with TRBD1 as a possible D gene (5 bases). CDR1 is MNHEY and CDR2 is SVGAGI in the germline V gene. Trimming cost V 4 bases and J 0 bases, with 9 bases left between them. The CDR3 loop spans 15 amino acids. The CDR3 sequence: CASSSGGATNEKLFF. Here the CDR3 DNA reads TGTGCCAGCAGTTCCGGGGGAGCAACTAATGAAAAACTGTTTTTT.